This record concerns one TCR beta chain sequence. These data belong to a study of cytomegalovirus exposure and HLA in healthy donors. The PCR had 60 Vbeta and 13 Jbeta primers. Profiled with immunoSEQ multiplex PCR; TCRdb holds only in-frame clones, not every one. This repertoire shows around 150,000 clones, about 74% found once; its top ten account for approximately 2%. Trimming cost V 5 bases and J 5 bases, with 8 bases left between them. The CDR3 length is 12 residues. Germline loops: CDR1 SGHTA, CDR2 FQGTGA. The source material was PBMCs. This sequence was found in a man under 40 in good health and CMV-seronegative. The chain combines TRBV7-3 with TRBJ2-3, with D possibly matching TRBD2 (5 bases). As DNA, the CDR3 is TGTGCCAGCAGCCTTACTAGAGATACGCAGTATTTT. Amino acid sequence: CASSLTRDTQYF.